These 23 T cell receptor beta chains were all obtained from the same sample, sequenced in a study of shared clonotypes between healthy human individuals. The repertoire was sequenced with immunoSEQ multiplex PCR; TCRdb's copy has only in-frame clones and lacks some. The repertoire has about 490,000 clones, around 73% of them found once; the top ten carry around 11%. Sequencing was carried out using PBMCs. Receptors were obtained from a woman aged 40 to 50 in good health. Some clones in this sample may be carry-over from other donors' samples.

This chain connects TRBV7-9 to TRBJ1-3; D not certain. V was trimmed by 5 bases and J by 0 bases, leaving 11 bases between them. CDR1 is SEHNR, CDR2 FQNEAQ, per germline (reference sequence). This CDR3 region has 15 residues. The CDR3, as DNA: TGTGCCAGCAGCCAAGGACGGATCTCTGGAAACACCATATATTTT. Translation gives CASSQGRISGNTIYF.

The rearrangement joins TRBV4-1 to TRBJ2-7, with a tentative D call TRBD2 (5 bases). Germline values: CDR1 MGHRA, CDR2 YSYEKL. Trimming left V 4 bases short and J 3 bases short, with 16 bases between. The CDR3 contains 15 residues. CDR3 protein: CASSRTQERGYEQYF. CDR3 DNA: TGCGCCAGCAGCCGCACTCAAGAACGGGGCTACGAGCAGTACTTC.

The rearrangement links TRBV5-1 to TRBJ2-3; 14 nucleotides agree with TRBD2. Trimming cost V 5 bases and J 4 bases; bases outside gene matches: 3. Germline CDR1 is SGHRS and CDR2 is YFSETQ. The CDR3 loop spans 15 amino acids. The CDR3 sequence: CASRTGLAGADTQYF. Written as DNA, the CDR3 is TGCGCCAGCAGAACGGGACTAGCGGGAGCAGATACGCAGTATTTT.

The chain has TRBV18 and TRBJ2-1; 9 bases align to TRBD1. V was clipped by 6 bases and J by 2 bases; unmatched bases: 8. In germline, CDR1 is KGHSH, CDR2 LQKENI. CDR3 length equals 16 residues. This CDR3 reads CASSDTRQGAYNEQFF. CDR3 bases: TGTGCCAGCTCTGACACCCGACAGGGGGCCTACAATGAGCAGTTCTTC.

V usage is TRBV28 and J usage is TRBJ2-7; TRBD1 is a possible D gene (6 bases). The ends were cut back, 10 bases at V and 1 base at J, with 11 bases in the middle. The CDR3 spans 12 residues. Per the germline V gene, CDR1 is MDHEN and CDR2 is SYDVKM. CDR3 residues: CATFGQSYEQYF. The CDR3 nucleotides are TGTGCCACCTTCGGACAGTCCTACGAGCAGTACTTC.

V usage is TRBV10-3 and J usage is TRBJ2-3; 12 nucleotides agree with TRBD1. Germline CDR1 and CDR2: ENHRY and SYGVKD. The CDR3 totals 16 residues. V lost 2 bases, J lost 4 bases, and 4 bases stayed unmatched. CDR3 DNA sequence: TGTGCCATCAGTGAGCCGGGACAGGGGGCTTCAGATACGCAGTATTTT. The encoded protein is CAISEPGQGASDTQYF.

The rearrangement joins TRBV27 to TRBJ2-7, with 8 bases identical to TRBD1. This CDR3 is 15 amino acids long. From germline, CDR1 is MNHEY and CDR2 SMNVEV (reference sequence). J gave up 3 bases and V 5 bases, and 9 bases lay outside the gene matches. CDR3 nucleotides: TGTGCCAGCAGTGCCGTGACAGGGGCGAACTACGAGCAGTACTTC. Translating gives CASSAVTGANYEQYF.

Here the CDR3 reads CARSSSLASGSGGIHEQYF. The CDR3 DNA is TGTGCCAGAAGCTCCAGTCTTGCTAGCGGGAGCGGGGGGATCCACGAGCAGTACTTC. The chain is built from TRBV5-3 and TRBJ2-7, with 10 bases that match TRBD2. TRBV5-3 falls under the ORF class, with uncertain function. The ends lost 3 bases at V and 5 bases at J; junction bases unmatched: 20. The CDR3 covers 19 residues.

V and J are TRBV18 and TRBJ2-5, with D perhaps given as TRBD1 or TRBD2 (5 bases each). Trimming removed 3 bases at V and 4 bases at J, with 18 bases between. This CDR3 has 16 amino acids. In germline, CDR1 is KGHSH, CDR2 LQKENI. The CDR3 is CASSPFTAERGETQYF. The CDR3 bases are TGTGCCAGCTCACCCTTTACCGCGGAGAGGGGAGAGACCCAGTACTTC.

The V call is TRBV27, the J call TRBJ2-1; 7 nucleotides align to TRBD2. Trimming removed 4 bases from V and 6 bases from J; junction bases left unmatched: 12. Germline V gene lookup returns CDR1 MNHEY and CDR2 SMNVEV (reference sequence). The CDR3 sequence is 16 residues long. In nucleotides, the CDR3 is TGTGCCAGCAGTTCCCTCGGGGGGAGTTATTTCAATGAGCAGTTCTTC. This encodes CASSSLGGSYFNEQFF.

The chain employs TRBV25-1 and TRBJ2-5; TRBD1 matches 7 bases. The end of the DNA fits TRBJ2-7 better, so the J call may be wrong. The germline V gene encodes CDR1 MGHDK and CDR2 SYGVNS. CDR3 length: 13 amino acids. The DNA of the CDR3 is TGTGCCAGCATAGACAGGGCCTGGAACGAGCAGTACTTC. Translation gives CASIDRAWNEQYF.

As for this clone: A read error is the likely source, as a far larger clone sits one nucleotide away. The rearrangement joins TRBV6-1 to TRBJ2-1; 12 bases map to TRBD2. Germline values: CDR1 MNHNS, CDR2 SASEGT. V shed 4 bases and J 3 bases; nucleotides not matched to a gene: 1. The CDR3 has 15 residues. The DNA of the CDR3 is TGTGCCAGCAGTGTGACTAGCGGGAGCTACAATGAGCAGTTCTTC. Its protein is CASSVTSGSYNEQFF.

In the case of this clone: Other DNA sequences in this specimen translate into the identical CDR3. V usage is TRBV18 and J usage is TRBJ2-1; D gene unclear. Per the germline V gene, CDR1 is KGHSH and CDR2 is LQKENI. The V end lost 0 bases, the J end lost 1 base, and 1 base lay between the germline ends. The CDR3 contains 13 residues. The CDR3 loop is CASSPPSYNEQFF. DNA for the CDR3: TGTGCCAGCTCACCACCTTCCTACAATGAGCAGTTCTTC.

The V call is TRBV5-1, the J call TRBJ2-7; D is unclear. Trimming took off 0 bases at V and 0 bases at J, with 10 bases between the two ends. CDR3 size: 15 residues. Germline CDR1 and CDR2: SGHRS and YFSETQ. Here the CDR3 DNA reads TGCGCCAGCAGCTTGGTTGGGCAGACCTCCTACGAGCAGTACTTC. Protein product: CASSLVGQTSYEQYF.

V is TRBV6-1 and J is TRBJ1-5; maybe TRBD1 (6 bases). The CDR3 spans 14 residues. Trimming took 8 bases from V and 1 from J, leaving 12 bases between them. Per the germline V gene, CDR1 is MNHNS and CDR2 is SASEGT. DNA for the CDR3: TGTGCCAGCCTTAGGACAGCCAGCAATCAGCCCCAGCATTTT. Its protein product is CASLRTASNQPQHF.

This chain connects TRBV7-8 to TRBJ1-2; TRBD1 aligns across 7 bases. Germline CDR1 and CDR2: SGHVS and FQNEAQ. Losses at the gene ends were 5 bases for V and 0 bases for J; bases not matched to a gene: 3. The CDR3 extends over 14 amino acids. DNA of the CDR3: TGTGCCAGCAGCCGAGACAGGGCTAACTATGGCTACACCTTC. It specifies CASSRDRANYGYTF.

A word on this clone: Other DNA sequences in this sample translate to the same CDR3. This chain connects TRBV18 to TRBJ1-5; 9 nucleotides match TRBD1. Germline values: CDR1 KGHSH, CDR2 LQKENI. There are 14 residues in the CDR3. V lost 3 bases and J lost 5; bases outside the gene matches: 2. The CDR3 DNA is TGTGCCAGCTCACCGACAGGGGGAGATCAGCCCCAGCATTTT. Translating gives CASSPTGGDQPQHF. Full variable domain (remainder filled in from reference TRBV18 and TRBJ1-5): NAGVMQNPRHLVRRRGQEARLRCSPMKGHSHVYWYRQLPEEGLKFMVYLQKENIIDESGMPKERFSAEFPKEGPSILRIQQVVRGDSAAYFCASSPTGGDQPQHFGDGTRLSIL.

The genes are TRBV30 and TRBJ2-2; 8 bases are shared with TRBD2. Per germline, CDR1 GTSNPN and CDR2 SVGIG (reference sequence). Trimming at V came to 7 bases and at J to 7 bases, leaving 8 bases not matched to a gene. The CDR3 loop spans 13 amino acids. CDR3 amino acids: CASKERELGELFF. The CDR3 coding sequence is TGTGCCTCCAAGGAGCGGGAGCTCGGGGAGCTGTTTTTT.

This clone appeared a single time. V is TRBV10-3 and J is TRBJ2-1; 10 bases line up with TRBD1. The trim removed 10 bases at V and 1 base at J, leaving 4 bases unmatched. The CDR3 consists of 14 residues. The germline V gene has CDR1 ENHRY and CDR2 SYGVKD. This CDR3 reads CATRQGASYNEQFF. The CDR3, as DNA: TGTGCCACCAGACAGGGGGCTTCCTACAATGAGCAGTTCTTC.

The V gene is TRBV11-2, the J gene TRBJ2-1; possibly TRBD1 for D (6 bases). This CDR3 has 16 amino acids. CDR1 SGHAT and CDR2 FQNNGV come from the germline V gene. The V end was cut by 8 bases, the J end by 4 bases, with 21 bases between. The CDR3 protein is CASASPASQGYNEQFF. The CDR3 DNA follows: TGTGCCAGCGCCTCGCCGGCAAGCCAGGGGTACAATGAGCAGTTCTTC.

The CDR3 is CASSTDRQNTEAFF. Here the CDR3 DNA reads TGTGCCAGCAGCACGGACAGGCAGAACACTGAAGCTTTCTTT. The V gene is TRBV7-9, the J gene TRBJ1-1, with TRBD1 matching over 7 bases. The CDR3 sequence is 14 residues long. CDR1 is SEHNR and CDR2 is FQNEAQ in the germline V gene (reference sequence). Trimming removed 5 bases from V and 1 base from J; junction bases left unmatched: 4.

This clone has a single count. This chain connects TRBV29-1 to TRBJ1-1; weak D call: TRBD1 (5 bases). Germline lookup yields CDR1 SQVTM and CDR2 ANQGSEA. The V end lost 6 bases, the J end lost 8 bases, and 16 bases lay between the germline ends. The CDR3 totals 12 residues. The CDR3 reads CSVITGTLEAFF. DNA for the CDR3: TGCAGCGTAATTACCGGGACGCTAGAAGCTTTCTTT.

This clone came up once. Given a far larger clone just one base away, this is likely a sequencing read error. Because the CDR3's place on the DNA is in doubt, the DNA is left out and the CDR3 is given as listed by TCRdb. In the same sample, other DNA sequences code for this CDR3. The rearrangement joins TRBV29-1 to TRBJ1-1. CDR1 is SQVTM, CDR2 ANQGSEA, per germline. Both ends counted, the CDR3 spans 14 residues. The CDR3 loop is CSVASGASNTEASF.